The clone carrying this T cell receptor beta chain appeared once. These data come from a study of blood T cell repertoires in COVID-19. The CDR3 spans 13 residues. Trimming took off 8 bases at V and 4 bases at J, with 15 bases between the two ends. During active infection, Seattle patients enrolled and were then monitored through disease. The assay was immunoSEQ multiplex PCR, and TCRdb's table has in-frame clones only and misses some. The repertoire has some 200,000 clones, 85% to 90% of them found once; the top ten carry 9.5% to 13%. The sequenced sample consisted of peripheral blood. This clonotype originated in a woman in her sixties or seventies with COVID-19, enrolled during active disease. The chain joins TRBV12-3 or TRBV12-4 to TRBJ2-7, with D possibly TRBD1 on 6 matching bases. For the CDR3, the DNA is TGTGCCAGCCAGAGTGGGGGCGGGTACGAGCAGTACTTC. It is translated as CASQSGGGYEQYF.